One sample yielded the 27 T cell receptor beta chains listed below, sequenced in a study of blood T cells in healthy people across ages. Primed by a sample-barcoded 5' primer and a J-beta primer mix, a second PCR proceeded for 7 to 11 cycles. TCRdb ran MiXCR on the 5' RACE reads and lists one entry per CDR3 protein. The table shows around 990,000 distinct CDR3 sequences, with less than 45% occurring only once. Sample: blood. Receptors were obtained from a young man in good health.

The chain uses TRBV6-6 and TRBJ1-2; D not certain. This CDR3 spans 10 amino acids. Per germline, CDR1 MNHNY and CDR2 SVGAGI (reference sequence). V was pared by 5 bases and J by 8 bases, with 6 bases between. The DNA of the CDR3 is TGTGCCAGCAGTCACGAGGGCTACACCTTC. Amino acid sequence: CASSHEGYTF.

The chain employs TRBV30 and TRBJ2-2; D may match TRBD1 or TRBD2 (5 bases each). Germline CDR1 and CDR2: GTSNPN and SVGIG (reference sequence). Between the trimmed V and J ends, which lost 5 bases and 7 bases, there was a span of 8 bases. The CDR3 length is 11 residues. CDR3 in DNA: TGTGCCTGGTGGGGGAGCGGGGAGCTGTTTTTT. This gives the protein CAWWGSGELFF.

The DNA of the CDR3 is TGTGCCAGCAGTTTACAAGGGAAGGGTCAGCCCCAGCATTTT. Translated: CASSLQGKGQPQHF. The chain uses TRBV27 and TRBJ1-5; D call uncertain. The CDR3 covers 14 residues. Germline-derived CDR1 and CDR2 are MNHEY and SMNVEV (reference sequence). V lost 2 bases and J 6 bases, leaving 11 bases between the germline ends.

This clonotype was detected a few times. V is TRBV27 and J is TRBJ1-4, with 7 bases fitting TRBD1. CDR3 length equals 14 residues. Germline V gene lookup returns CDR1 MNHEY and CDR2 SMNVEV (reference sequence). V shed 3 bases, J shed 8 bases, and the junction held 6 bases outside the gene matches. Written as DNA, the CDR3 is TGTGCCAGCAGTTTGACAGGGTTGGGGGAAAAACTGTTTTTT. Its translation: CASSLTGLGEKLFF.

This clonotype has only a few counts. This chain joins TRBV20-1 and TRBJ1-1; TRBD1 might be the D (5 bases). The CDR3 length is 13 residues. From germline, CDR1 is DFQATT and CDR2 SNEGSKA (reference sequence). Trimming took 5 bases from V and 1 from J, leaving 11 bases between them. The CDR3 DNA reads TGCAGTGCTCCCGGGGGTCGGAACACTGAAGCTTTCTTT. It is translated as CSAPGGRNTEAFF.

This chain connects TRBV7-9 to TRBJ2-4, with 10 bases that match TRBD2. The CDR3 runs 16 residues. CDR1 is SEHNR and CDR2 is FQNEAQ in the germline V gene (reference sequence). Trimming at V came to 6 bases and at J to 0 bases, leaving 5 bases not matched to a gene. The CDR3 protein is CASRPTSGVAKNIQYF. The CDR3 DNA reads TGTGCCAGCAGGCCTACTAGCGGGGTAGCCAAAAACATTCAGTACTTC.

The CDR3 sequence is CSVDPTRGDTQYF. For the CDR3, the DNA is TGCAGCGTTGATCCGACCCGAGGAGATACGCAGTATTTT. The chain has TRBV29-1 and TRBJ2-3; D gene ambiguous. Germline values: CDR1 SQVTM, CDR2 ANQGSEA. The CDR3 runs to 13 residues. The V and J ends lost 3 bases and 5 bases respectively, with 12 bases between them.

This clonotype has a handful of counts. The gene calls are TRBV10-3 and TRBJ2-5; the match to TRBD2 covers 13 bases. Losses at the gene ends were 10 bases for V and 2 bases for J; bases not matched to a gene: 13. This CDR3 is built from 17 residues. Germline V gene lookup returns CDR1 ENHRY and CDR2 SYGVKD. CDR3 residues: CATRLWTSGGSQETQYF. In nucleotides, the CDR3 is TGTGCCACCCGACTTTGGACTAGCGGGGGAAGTCAAGAGACCCAGTACTTC.

The chain recombines TRBV6-5 with TRBJ1-2, with D perhaps TRBD1 (6 bases). Germline V gives CDR1 MNHEY, CDR2 SVGAGI. CDR3 length: 15 residues. V was trimmed by 0 bases and J by 5 bases, leaving 13 bases between them. The CDR3 DNA is TGTGCCAGCAGTTACTCAACGGGGGGCGGTTATGGCTACACCTTC. This gives the protein CASSYSTGGGYGYTF.

This clonotype has only one observation. The chain uses TRBV6-2 or TRBV6-3 and TRBJ2-7; D perhaps matches TRBD1 (6 bases). The CDR3 is 15 amino acids. Germline CDR1 MNHEY, CDR2 SVGEGT. With 2 bases removed from V and 2 bases from J, the gap between germline ends came to 13 bases. Here the CDR3 reads CASSYSMDRAYEQYF. CDR3 DNA: TGTGCCAGCAGTTACAGTATGGACAGAGCCTACGAGCAGTACTTC.

V gene TRBV4-2 combines with J gene TRBJ2-3; no firm D call. The CDR3 is made up of 17 amino acids. Trimming removed 4 bases at V and 2 bases at J, with 19 bases between. Germline values: CDR1 LGHNA, CDR2 YNFKEQ. CDR3 sequence (DNA): TGTGCCAGCAGCCCTGAGAGCTCGGAAGGGATCACAGATACGCAGTATTTT. It codes for CASSPESSEGITDTQYF.

This chain connects TRBV15 to TRBJ1-2; D remains ambiguous. The CDR3 has 14 residues. CDR1 is LNHNV and CDR2 is YYDKDF in the germline V gene (reference sequence). Trimming left V 0 bases short and J 4 bases short, with 9 bases between. The CDR3: CATSREQIAYGYTF. In nucleotides, the CDR3 is TGTGCCACCAGCAGAGAACAGATAGCCTATGGCTACACCTTC.

This clonotype appeared a few times. J is TRBJ2-7 and V is TRBV20-1; 7 nucleotides match TRBD1. The trim removed 6 bases at V and 4 bases at J, leaving 12 bases unmatched. Germline V gives CDR1 DFQATT, CDR2 SNEGSKA (reference sequence). The CDR3 runs 14 residues. The CDR3 loop is CSAQHRDRGYEQYF. The CDR3 nucleotides read TGCAGTGCCCAACACCGGGACAGAGGGTACGAGCAGTACTTC.

This clonotype appeared a few times. The rearrangement links TRBV7-2 to TRBJ2-5; no definite D call. V was cut by 5 bases and J by 0 bases, with 7 bases left in between. The length of the CDR3 is 13 residues. Germline V gene sequence: CDR1 SGHTA, CDR2 FQGNSA. In DNA form, the CDR3 reads TGTGCCAGCAGCAAGGCGTACCAAGAGACCCAGTACTTC. Translating it yields CASSKAYQETQYF. The full variable domain, in which reference TRBV7-2 and TRBJ2-5 provide the parts outside the CDR3, is GAGVSQSPSNKVTEKGKDVELRCDPISGHTALYWYRQSLGQGLEFLIYFQGNSAPDKSGLPSDRFSAERTGGSVSTLTIQRTQQEDSAVYLCASSKAYQETQYFGPGTRLLVL.

This rearrangement joins TRBV6-2 or TRBV6-3 to TRBJ1-5; weak D call: TRBD1 (6 bases). This CDR3 is 14 amino acids long. Deletions cut 7 bases from V and 4 bases from J, with 14 bases between. The germline gives CDR1 MNHEY, CDR2 SVGEGT. The CDR3 region is CASTKNRENQPQHF. The CDR3 DNA is TGTGCCAGCACTAAAAACAGGGAAAATCAGCCCCAGCATTTT.

This clonotype was recorded a few times. V gene TRBV5-1 combines with J gene TRBJ2-3; 10 bases line up with TRBD1. The CDR3 sequence is 15 residues long. With V trimmed by 3 bases and J by 5 bases, 6 bases remained unmatched. Germline V gene lookup returns CDR1 SGHRS and CDR2 YFSETQ. This CDR3 reads CASSWSGQGIDTQYF. CDR3 nucleotide sequence: TGCGCCAGCAGCTGGTCGGGACAGGGGATAGATACGCAGTATTTT. Drawing the rest from reference TRBV5-1 and TRBJ2-3, the complete variable domain is KAGVTQTPRYLIKTRGQQVTLSCSPISGHRSVSWYQQTPGQGLQFLFEYFSETQRNKGNFPGRFSGRQFSNSRSEMNVSTLELGDSALYLCASSWSGQGIDTQYFGPGTRLTVL.

This sequence joins TRBV9 and TRBJ1-1, with unresolved D. The germline V gene encodes CDR1 SGDLS and CDR2 YYNGEE. Trimming removed 3 bases from V and 5 bases from J, with 14 bases in between. CDR3 length: 14 residues. The CDR3 DNA reads TGTGCCAGCAGCGCCGGATGGGCTCGGACTGAAGCTTTCTTT. This gives the protein CASSAGWARTEAFF.

A few counts support this clonotype. The V and J genes are TRBV15 and TRBJ2-1; TRBD1 matches at 9 bases. The CDR3 sequence is 17 residues long. Germline V gene lookup returns CDR1 LNHNV and CDR2 YYDKDF (reference sequence). Trimming cost V 0 bases and J 2 bases; bases outside gene matches: 5. The CDR3, as DNA: TGTGCCACCAGCAGAGATGTGGGACAGGGAACCTACAATGAGCAGTTCTTC. Protein product: CATSRDVGQGTYNEQFF.

The chain is built from TRBV5-1 and TRBJ2-1, with TRBD2 as a possible D gene (6 bases). This CDR3 has 14 residues. CDR1 and CDR2 from the germline V gene are SGHRS and YFSETQ. V was shortened by 4 bases and J by 6 bases, with 14 bases between the two germline ends. As DNA, the CDR3 is TGCGCCAGCAGCGTGGAGGGAGATCGCAATGAGCAGTTCTTC. This encodes CASSVEGDRNEQFF.

J is TRBJ1-2 and V is TRBV20-1; the match to TRBD1 covers 7 bases. Germline V gene data show CDR1 as DFQATT and CDR2 as SNEGSKA (reference sequence). V dropped 4 bases and J dropped 6; count of bases not matched to a gene: 8. There are 13 residues in the CDR3. The DNA for the CDR3 is TGCAGTGCTATCAGAACAGGGGTCAATGGCTACACCTTC. Translation: CSAIRTGVNGYTF.

This chain links TRBV18 with TRBJ1-6; weak D call: TRBD1 (6 bases). Germline CDR1 is KGHSH and CDR2 is LQKENI. The CDR3 has 16 residues. V gave up 4 bases and J gave up 5 bases, with 15 bases separating them. CDR3 nucleotides: TGTGCCAGCTCACAGCGGGCAGGGGAAGATAATTCACCCCTCCACTTT. Protein: CASSQRAGEDNSPLHF.

This clonotype came up a few times. The DNA is omitted, as the CDR3 cannot be located on it reliably, and the CDR3 follows TCRdb's listing. The chain carries TRBV7-5 and TRBJ2-1; the DNA was not used to check the table's D call, TRBD2. TRBV7-5 is termed a pseudogene. The CDR3 numbers 16 amino acids, ends counted. The CDR3 sequence is CISVPEAYSVGNEQFF.

This clonotype came up many times. The rearrangement links TRBV12-3 or TRBV12-4 to TRBJ2-1; the D gene could be TRBD1 or TRBD2 (6 bases each). This CDR3 contains 16 residues. Trimming removed 3 bases at V and 2 bases at J, with 14 bases between. CDR3 in DNA: TGTGCCAGCAGTTTCTTACGGGGGCCTACCTACAATGAGCAGTTCTTC. It encodes CASSFLRGPTYNEQFF.

V gene TRBV7-9 combines with J gene TRBJ2-7; no definite D call. Germline V lookup: CDR1 SEHNR, CDR2 FQNEAQ (reference sequence). This CDR3 comprises 14 residues. Trimming cost V 3 bases and J 0 bases, with 9 bases left between them. The CDR3 loop is CASSLLSGSYEQYF. Written as DNA, the CDR3 is TGTGCCAGCAGCTTGTTGTCTGGCTCCTACGAGCAGTACTTC.

Only a few counts were recorded for this clonotype. This sequence joins TRBV4-2 and TRBJ1-2, with unresolved D. CDR1 is LGHNA, CDR2 YNFKEQ, per germline. Deletions cut 0 bases from V and 1 base from J, with 6 bases between. The CDR3 length is 14 residues. The CDR3 DNA reads as TGTGCCAGCAGCCAAGATCTCCGTAACTATGGCTACACCTTC. It encodes CASSQDLRNYGYTF.

A remark on this clonotype: Germline and junction disagree at one end, which may indicate a read error. This chain uses TRBV7-2 with TRBJ1-2, with D perhaps TRBD1 (5 bases). Looked up from germline, CDR1 is SGHTA and CDR2 is FQGNSA. The CDR3 runs to 15 residues. This chain's CDR3 is CAGSPYPAGSYGYTF. The CDR3 coding sequence is TGTGCCGGCAGCCCCTACCCCGCAGGGTCGTATGGCTACACCTTC.

This clonotype was recorded at least ten times. V gene TRBV6-2 or TRBV6-3 combines with J gene TRBJ1-5, with D perhaps matching TRBD1 (5 bases). The V end lost 6 bases, the J end lost 6 bases, and 21 bases lay between the germline ends. This CDR3 region has 16 residues. The germline V gene has CDR1 MNHEY and CDR2 SVGEGT. The CDR3 loop reads CASSPRSRGTIQPQHF. The DNA for the CDR3 is TGTGCCAGCAGCCCAAGGTCTCGGGGGACTATTCAGCCCCAGCATTTT.